This passage covers 27 T cell receptor beta chains from one sample sequenced in a study of blood T cell repertoires in COVID-19. Measured with immunoSEQ multiplex PCR; TCRdb has only the in-frame clones, and not every one. The table includes more than 200,000 clones, more than 85% detected once. Sequenced sample: peripheral blood. The source is a woman aged 60-70 years with COVID-19, enrolled during active disease.

The CDR3 spells CASSSTSGRYNEQFF. The CDR3 nucleotides are TGTGCCAGCAGCTCGACTAGCGGGAGGTACAATGAGCAGTTCTTC. The chain carries TRBV6-5 and TRBJ2-1, with 13 bases matching TRBD2. Trimming took 6 bases from V and 4 from J; bases not matched to a gene: 3. The CDR3 loop spans 15 amino acids. CDR1 is MNHEY, CDR2 SVGAGI, per germline.

This chain uses TRBV11-2 with TRBJ2-1; 11 bases match TRBD1. Germline values: CDR1 SGHAT, CDR2 FQNNGV. The trim removed 5 bases at V and 8 bases at J, leaving 8 bases unmatched. The CDR3 is 15 residues long. The CDR3 spells CASSRGQGAHDEQFF. Written as DNA, the CDR3 is TGTGCCAGCAGCAGAGGACAGGGGGCGCATGATGAGCAGTTCTTC.

The V call is TRBV7-3, the J call TRBJ1-6, with TRBD1 matching 7 bases. Germline assignment: CDR1 SGHTA and CDR2 FQGTGA. J was trimmed by 7 bases and V by 2 bases; bases with no gene match: 5. CDR3 length equals 15 residues. The CDR3 sequence: CASSLAGTANSPLHF. In nucleotides, the CDR3 is TGTGCCAGCAGCTTAGCCGGGACAGCAAATTCACCCCTCCACTTT.

CDR3 nucleotides: TGTGCCAGCAGCCAAGAAACAACCAACAATGAGCAGTTCTTC. It is translated as CASSQETTNNEQFF. The chain recombines TRBV4-2 with TRBJ2-1; D gene unclear. Trimming removed 0 bases from V and 5 bases from J, with 8 bases in between. Germline CDR1 reads LGHNA; CDR2 reads YNFKEQ. This CDR3 is 14 amino acids long.

V usage is TRBV6-1 and J usage is TRBJ1-4, with 8 bases lining up with TRBD1. V was clipped by 3 bases and J by 8 bases; unmatched bases: 11. Germline assignment: CDR1 MNHNS and CDR2 SASEGT. The CDR3 has 16 amino acids. CDR3 amino acids: CASSESAGGSREKLFF. CDR3 DNA: TGTGCCAGCAGTGAGTCCGCAGGGGGCTCGCGGGAAAAACTGTTTTTT.

This clone was seen ten or more times. J is TRBJ2-5 and V is TRBV7-3; D remains ambiguous. The CDR3 covers 13 residues. Germline CDR1 SGHTA, CDR2 FQGTGA. V lost 2 bases and J 2 bases, leaving 6 bases between the germline ends. CDR3 region: CASSLLPQETQYF. In DNA, the CDR3 is TGTGCCAGCAGCTTACTACCTCAAGAGACCCAGTACTTC.

The chain has TRBV6-6 and TRBJ1-5; D perhaps matches TRBD1 (6 bases). The CDR3 length is 14 residues. Germline V gene data show CDR1 as MNHNY and CDR2 as SVGAGI (reference sequence). Trimming shortened V by 7 bases and J by 3 bases, and 13 bases separated the two germline ends. CDR3 DNA sequence: TGTGCCAGCATGGGTAGACAGGCCAATCAGCCCCAGCATTTT. This codes for CASMGRQANQPQHF.

The chain joins TRBV3-1 (or the pseudogene TRBV3-2) to TRBJ1-4, with a weak D call TRBD1 (6 bases). Germline V gives CDR1 LGHDT, CDR2 YNNKEL (reference sequence). The ends were cut back, 7 bases at V and 0 bases at J, with 9 bases in the middle. This CDR3 region has 14 residues. DNA of the CDR3: TGTGCCAGCACCAGGACAGCAACTAATGAAAAACTGTTTTTT. It yields the protein CASTRTATNEKLFF.

The chain carries TRBV28 and TRBJ2-1; D is unresolved. V lost 3 bases, J lost 9 bases, and 15 bases lay in between. CDR1 is MDHEN, CDR2 SYDVKM, per germline. The CDR3 length is 14 residues. The CDR3 DNA reads as TGTGCCAGCAGTTTGCCTTTCGGGTGGAGTGAGCAGTTCTTC. Protein product: CASSLPFGWSEQFF.

The chain uses TRBV28 and TRBJ1-2, with TRBD1 matching over 7 bases. Germline loops: CDR1 MDHEN, CDR2 SYDVKM. This CDR3 has 14 amino acids. V dropped 8 bases and J dropped 4; count of bases not matched to a gene: 10. CDR3 nucleotide sequence: TGTGCCAGCGCTCCCGGGACAGATCTCTATGGCTACACCTTC. Translation gives CASAPGTDLYGYTF.

The V call is TRBV7-9, the J call TRBJ1-4; possible D gene TRBD1, 5 bases. The CDR3 is 15 residues long. From germline, CDR1 is SEHNR and CDR2 FQNEAQ (reference sequence). Trimming took off 1 base at V and 7 bases at J, with 13 bases between the two ends. CDR3 protein: CASSLGGDPTEKLFF. The CDR3 DNA reads as TGTGCCAGCAGCTTAGGGGGGGACCCGACTGAAAAACTGTTTTTT. The full variable domain, completed using reference TRBV7-9 and TRBJ1-4, is DTGVSQNPRHKITKRGQNVTFRCDPISEHNRLYWYRQTLGQGPEFLTYFQNEAQLEKSRLLSDRFSAERPKGSFSTLEIQRTEQGDSAMYLCASSLGGDPTEKLFFGSGTQLSVL.

The chain carries TRBV6-5 and TRBJ2-7, with TRBD1 matching over 7 bases. The CDR3 runs 11 residues. Trimming cost V 8 bases and J 5 bases; bases outside gene matches: 3. Germline lookup yields CDR1 MNHEY and CDR2 SVGAGI. CDR3 in amino acids: CASWDRDEQYF. The CDR3 DNA follows: TGTGCCAGCTGGGACAGAGACGAGCAGTACTTC.

This rearrangement joins TRBV3-1 (or the pseudogene TRBV3-2) to TRBJ2-7; TRBD2 agrees at 11 bases. CDR1 is LGHDT and CDR2 is YNNKEL in the germline V gene (reference sequence). After removal of 6 bases from V and 0 bases from J, the junction contained 4 bases not matched to a gene. This CDR3 is 15 amino acids long. CDR3 region: CASRQTSGSSYEQYF. The CDR3 region has the DNA TGTGCCAGCAGACAAACTAGCGGGAGCTCCTACGAGCAGTACTTC.

This clone has a handful of counts. The genes are TRBV5-1 and TRBJ2-1; 7 bases are shared with TRBD2. The CDR3 contains 15 residues. From germline, CDR1 is SGHRS and CDR2 YFSETQ. V was clipped by 5 bases and J by 0 bases; unmatched bases: 5. This CDR3 is CASSWGGNSYNEQFF. The CDR3 nucleotides are TGCGCCAGCAGTTGGGGGGGAAACTCCTACAATGAGCAGTTCTTC.

This clone was seen a few times. The chain joins TRBV28 to TRBJ1-2; possibly TRBD1 for D (6 bases). There are 14 residues in the CDR3. V lost 5 bases and J 3 bases, leaving 13 bases between the germline ends. Per germline, CDR1 MDHEN and CDR2 SYDVKM. The CDR3 nucleotides are TGTGCCAGCAGTACATACAGGGAATACTATGGCTACACCTTC. It encodes CASSTYREYYGYTF.

J is TRBJ2-3 and V is TRBV4-1, with D possibly matching TRBD1 (7 bases). CDR3 length: 17 residues. Trimming removed 4 bases at V and 3 bases at J, with 20 bases between. Germline values: CDR1 MGHRA, CDR2 YSYEKL. The CDR3, as DNA: TGCGCCAGCAGCCCCAAGAGGGGGCCGACTAGAACAGATACGCAGTATTTT. This translates into CASSPKRGPTRTDTQYF.

A few counts support this clone. The chain's CDR3 is CASRPTTDYGYTF. The CDR3 region has the DNA TGTGCCAGCAGACCAACAACAGATTATGGCTACACCTTC. The V gene is TRBV7-2, the J gene TRBJ1-2; D is ambiguous. The CDR3 is 13 residues long. The V end lost 6 bases, the J end lost 5 bases, and 13 bases lay between the germline ends. Germline V gives CDR1 SGHTA, CDR2 FQGNSA.

This chain joins TRBV9 and TRBJ2-1; possibly TRBD1 for D (6 bases). The V gene's germline CDR1 is SGDLS and CDR2 YYNGEE. This CDR3 has 17 amino acids. V lost 0 bases to trimming and J lost 6 bases, with 19 bases between them. This chain's CDR3 is CASSVDPARGGANEQFF. The CDR3 DNA follows: TGTGCCAGCAGCGTAGATCCAGCGAGAGGGGGAGCCAATGAGCAGTTCTTC.

The chain is built from TRBV5-5 and TRBJ2-7, with 7 bases fitting TRBD2. The V segment lost 2 bases and the J segment 6 bases; nucleotides outside the gene matches: 8. Per the germline V gene, CDR1 is SGHKS and CDR2 is YYEKEE (reference sequence). This CDR3 spans 14 amino acids. CDR3 region: CASSFEAGRGEQYF. Here the CDR3 DNA reads TGTGCCAGCAGCTTTGAAGCGGGAAGAGGCGAGCAGTACTTC.

This sequence joins TRBV28 and TRBJ1-5; possible D gene TRBD1, 6 bases. The CDR3 loop spans 16 amino acids. Germline assignment: CDR1 MDHEN and CDR2 SYDVKM. V gave up 3 bases and J gave up 2 bases, with 14 bases separating them. DNA of the CDR3: TGTGCCAGCAGTTTGGCCAGGGGTTGGGGCAATCAGCCCCAGCATTTT. This translates into CASSLARGWGNQPQHF. The full variable domain, in which reference TRBV28 and TRBJ1-5 provide the parts outside the CDR3, is DVKVTQSSRYLVKRTGEKVFLECVQDMDHENMFWYRQDPGLGLRLIYFSYDVKMKEKGDIPEGYSVSREKKERFSLILESASTNQTSMYLCASSLARGWGNQPQHFGDGTRLSIL.

This chain uses TRBV24-1 with TRBJ2-7, with 14 bases matching TRBD2. The J segment lost 5 bases and the V segment lost 5 bases, leaving 10 bases of the junction unmatched. The CDR3 is made up of 17 amino acids. The germline gives CDR1 KGHDR, CDR2 SFDVKD. CDR3 bases: TGTGCCACCAGTGGCACGGGGACTAGCGGGAGTAACAACGAGCAGTACTTC. Amino acids: CATSGTGTSGSNNEQYF.

V is TRBV27 and J is TRBJ1-5; TRBD1 might be the D (5 bases). This CDR3 region has 18 residues. Trimming left V 7 bases short and J 4 bases short, with 26 bases between. Germline V gene lookup returns CDR1 MNHEY and CDR2 SMNVEV (reference sequence). CDR3 DNA: TGTGCCAGCACTCCAAAGGGGCAGACAGTAGCTAGAAATCAGCCCCAGCATTTT. Encoded protein: CASTPKGQTVARNQPQHF.

The chain carries TRBV29-1 and TRBJ2-7; TRBD1 matches 9 bases. CDR1 and CDR2 (germline): SQVTM, ANQGSEA. The length of the CDR3 is 14 residues. The V gene end was trimmed by 3 bases and the J gene end by 0 bases; junction bases not matched to a gene: 3. DNA for the CDR3: TGCAGCGTTGAGGGGACAGGGTTCTCCTACGAGCAGTACTTC. This translates into CSVEGTGFSYEQYF.

The rearrangement uses TRBV11-3 and TRBJ2-1; 7 bases are a match to TRBD2. After removal of 4 bases from V and 8 bases from J, the junction contained 8 bases not matched to a gene. The V gene's germline CDR1 is SGHNT and CDR2 YENEEA. The CDR3 covers 14 residues. CDR3 loop: CASSWGGRNDEQFF. DNA for the CDR3: TGTGCCAGCAGCTGGGGGGGGAGGAACGATGAGCAGTTCTTC.

V gene TRBV7-9 combines with J gene TRBJ1-6, with D possibly being TRBD1 (5 bases). Germline loops: CDR1 SEHNR, CDR2 FQNEAQ (reference sequence). This CDR3 comprises 16 residues. Trimming removed 4 bases at V and 6 bases at J, with 16 bases between. CDR3 DNA: TGTGCCAGCAGCTCAAACGGCGGCAGGGCTAATTCACCCCTCCACTTT. Residues: CASSSNGGRANSPLHF.

The chain links TRBV15 to TRBJ1-5, with a weak D call TRBD1 (5 bases). Germline CDR1 reads LNHNV; CDR2 reads YYDKDF (reference sequence). V lost 4 bases to trimming and J lost 5 bases, with 18 bases between them. The CDR3 has 16 amino acids. CDR3 region: CATSTPAGRAYQPQHF. CDR3 sequence (DNA): TGTGCCACCAGCACCCCAGCGGGCAGGGCCTATCAGCCCCAGCATTTT.

The V gene is TRBV7-8, the J gene TRBJ2-7; D not certain. Germline V gene lookup returns CDR1 SGHVS and CDR2 FQNEAQ. The length of the CDR3 is 14 residues. V was pared by 5 bases and J by 0 bases, with 11 bases between. Written as DNA, the CDR3 is TGTGCCAGCAGCCAGAGCGCCCGCTCCTACGAGCAGTACTTC. Translation gives CASSQSARSYEQYF.